This T cell receptor beta chain originates from a study of cytomegalovirus exposure and HLA in healthy donors (dated by TCRdb to between 2016 and 2019). Background for the entire study: An earlier analysis of several hundred of the donors reported 250 to 300 Gb of sequence data and 100 million to 140 million unique TCR beta sequences from 150 million to 200 million T cells. A later analysis re-examined previously published TCR beta repertoires from 610 or so donors and added high-resolution HLA genotyping to investigate patterns of TCR occurrence. Class I and class II HLA loci were covered by the typing at four-digit resolution. A later genetic analysis used genome-wide SNP genotypes for about 60% of the 666 donors, treating that subset as a discovery cohort. Roughly 290 gigabases of sequencing data and roughly 80 million unique TCR sequences made up an early release that covered approximately 650 HLA-typed donors. The genetic ancestry cluster associated with self-reported Caucasian donors included over 65% of the 398 genotyped donors. The later analysis used no new phenotypic data to find candidate immune exposures, relying instead on TCR beta sequences and their occurrence across donors. Typing coverage varied by locus: about 629-640 donors for A, B, C, DRB1 and DQB1; under 550 for DQA1; over 600 for DPA1; roughly 450 for DPB1. The T cell repertoires of 700 or so subjects were profiled by immunosequencing and related to cytomegalovirus serostatus. High-throughput TCR immunosequencing, statistical association of individual TCRs with disease status, and machine learning were combined to predict cytomegalovirus infection status. Across approximately 420 genotyped donors of the cohort, an average of about 240,000 unique TCR beta nucleotide sequences per donor were sequenced, and around 20% of those sequences were non-productive. Along with the approximately 600-subject first cohort, a separate validation cohort of more than 90 different subjects was used. Every repertoire in the discovery cohort had been generated on one and the same sequencing platform. About five DR-DQ haplotypes were treated as single units for association and clustering because of strong linkage in the cohort. An earlier analysis of nearly 600 of the donors applied high-throughput TCR beta sequencing to assess whether each TCR beta V gene segment acted as functional or pseudogenic. The study aimed to test whether cataloging public T cell receptors could reveal signatures of past pathogen exposure. Donor age, sex, ethnicity and CMV serostatus were collected together with the repertoire data.

Regarding this clone: Its target antigen remains unknown. Base quality data are lacking; no much larger clone is found one base away.

The cohort comprised approximately 700 healthy bone marrow donors. At the time of sampling, every cohort member was nominally healthy, though immune exposures that went unrecorded were likely present. The donor was CMV seronegative and belonged to the group of 320 or so seronegative cohort members. A peripheral blood sample was provided by each donor, and peripheral blood mononuclear cells were used for TCR beta sequencing. The Qiagen DNeasy Blood Extraction Kit was used to extract genomic DNA from the blood cell samples. Receptor amplification or capture employed the immunoSEQ multiplex PCR assay. For the multiplex PCR, a mixture combining 60 forward primers for TCR Vbeta segments and 13 reverse primers for TCR Jbeta segments was used. The CDR3 region of rearranged TCR beta genes was amplified from genomic DNA with a multiplex PCR assay. Amplified TCR beta libraries were sequenced as 87-base-pair reads on the Illumina HiSeq System. Concerning the study's data processing: A later analysis counted some 74 million unique TCR beta chains across the 690 or so repertoires, and about 10 million of these chains were shared by at least two donors. Raw reads were error-corrected and collapsed into unique sequences by a nearest-neighbor algorithm in which closely related sequences were merged to remove PCR and sequencing errors. CDR3 sequences were aligned to IMGT reference sequences to assign V, D and J gene segments. For a sequence to be retained, a match of at least six nucleotides was required to both a V gene segment and a J gene segment. A rearrangement was called productive if the CDR3 had no stop codons and remained in frame with V and J, and every other rearrangement was called non-productive. CDR3 was defined according to IMGT convention as the region running from the second conserved V-encoded cysteine to the conserved J-encoded phenylalanine. The earlier analysis of fewer than 750 of the donors excluded sequences that lacked an unambiguous match to a single V gene segment. An earlier analysis of a few hundred of the donors classified V segments as functional when productive rearrangements were above 56.7% and as segregating when the standard deviation between donors was above 5%. A statistical classification framework was built to diagnose cytomegalovirus status from the catalog of TCR beta chain sequences. In a later analysis, V and J genes were assigned by comparing TCR nucleotide sequences against IMGT/GENE-DB human TR gene sequences. A later analysis assigned CDR3 sequences and most-parsimonious VDJ recombination scenarios with the TCRdist pipeline. In a later analysis, each TCR beta chain was defined by its CDR3 amino acid sequence together with its V-gene family, and reads without a unique V-gene family were excluded. In a later analysis, 450 to 600 highly shared, low-generation-probability nucleotide sequences were removed to address suspected cross-contamination and a sequencing artifact. A later analysis calculated a clonal expansion index for each public chain from normalized within-repertoire ranks of inferred template counts. Generation probabilities in a later analysis came from a VDJ recombination model fitted to out-of-frame rearrangements, and those results were checked against IGoR. In a later analysis, TCR-TCR, TCR-HLA and TCR-CMV co-occurrence was scored with hypergeometric tests, and a repertoire-size bias correction was applied to TCR pairs. False discovery rates were estimated in a later analysis by permuting HLA or CMV assignments 20 times. In a later analysis, co-occurring TCRs were grouped with DBSCAN, and TCRdist sequence similarity was added when clustering was performed within HLA-allele-positive subsets. Repertoires with fewer than 30,000 or more than 120,000 public chains, plus five repertoires with anomalous nucleotide sharing, were excluded from co-occurrence clustering. Here the immuneACCESS table is served through TCRdb, limited to in-frame sequences with V and J called. Missing clones are a known gap in these copies; in checked studies unresolved V genes cover under half, and the rest lacks a known reason. Clonal size and the V and J genes are those of that table, whereas D and trimming came from the DNA. The sample table lists tens of thousands of clones, roughly four fifths of them with a count of one. Under 0.75% of the sample rests with the top ten.

Results and caveats for the whole study, not just this receptor: For the cohort, immune exposure information was limited to CMV serostatus. A later genetic analysis associated a missense DCLRE1C variant with V-gene and J-gene trimming of TCR beta chains, and an independent cohort replicated the association. When HLA alleles, especially DR and DQ, strongly co-occurred, TCR associations were difficult to assign to individual alleles. According to the authors, the approach could potentially be generalized to other disease states and immunological phenotypes. A cluster of highly shared sequence variants was judged likely to be a technical artifact of the sequencing pipeline. A further reported finding was that TCR beta sequences accurately predicted the HLA-A and HLA-B alleles for most subjects in the first cohort. A later genetic analysis reported fewer N-insertions in productive TCRs among donors in an Asian-associated ancestry cluster than the roughly 700-donor mean. Presence/absence analyses assumed roughly uniform sequencing depth across donors, an assumption that may not hold. Across donors, most TCR sequences were observed very rarely, whereas some public TCRs were present in many individuals. A later analysis found that most CMV-associated TCR beta chains appeared HLA-restricted, with HLA associations seemingly driven largely by CMV exposure. A total of about 180 TCR beta chains were listed by the study as associated with cytomegalovirus. The classifier was reported to diagnose cytomegalovirus status with high specificity and sensitivity in both the original cohort and the validation cohort. According to a later analysis, parvovirus B19, influenza, CMV and Epstein-Barr virus appeared linked to several top co-occurrence clusters. In vitro tests confirmed that a few of the cytomegalovirus-associated TCR beta chains recognize cytomegalovirus antigens. A later analysis associated 15,000 to 20,000 TCR beta sequences with specific HLA alleles at a false discovery rate of 0.05. Broadly in line with IMGT annotations, most TCR beta V segments showed up in productive rearrangements about 87% or about 30% of the time in an earlier analysis of 587 of the donors. The cohort was sequenced for TCR beta chains only, and without alpha or paired-chain data the features that could be detected were limited. Compared with equally common non-associated chains, HLA-associated TCR beta chains in a later analysis were more clonally expanded and had lower generation probabilities. Because some donors lacked HLA typing at each locus, the association tests relied only on the typed subset. Because counts were too low, approximately 15 rarely observed V segments, including chromosome 9 orphons, were excluded from the earlier analysis of 500 to 700 of the donors. Correlated functional status among segregating V segments might be attributable to linkage disequilibrium, but an unknown experimental factor could not be ruled out. In a later analysis, the rate of TCR association differed among HLA loci, with DRB1 alleles having the most associated TCRs and HLA-C alleles having the fewest.

The receptor was derived from a man under 40 in good health and CMV-seronegative. The sample comprised PBMCs.

The CDR3 reads CASSVKRWAEAFF. The nucleotide sequence reads TGTGCCAGTAGTGTAAAGCGGTGGGCTGAAGCTTTCTTT. The rearranged chain carries TRBV19 and TRBJ1-1, with the D gene call left open. CDR1 and CDR2 were assigned from the germline V gene (reference sequence) as LNHDA and SQIVND. From cysteine to phenylalanine, the CDR3 is 13 amino acids long. Only CDR3 DNA remains: 39 bases, in frame from the first base. Between the V and J ends, shortened by 5 bases and 6 bases respectively, the junction contains 13 bases.